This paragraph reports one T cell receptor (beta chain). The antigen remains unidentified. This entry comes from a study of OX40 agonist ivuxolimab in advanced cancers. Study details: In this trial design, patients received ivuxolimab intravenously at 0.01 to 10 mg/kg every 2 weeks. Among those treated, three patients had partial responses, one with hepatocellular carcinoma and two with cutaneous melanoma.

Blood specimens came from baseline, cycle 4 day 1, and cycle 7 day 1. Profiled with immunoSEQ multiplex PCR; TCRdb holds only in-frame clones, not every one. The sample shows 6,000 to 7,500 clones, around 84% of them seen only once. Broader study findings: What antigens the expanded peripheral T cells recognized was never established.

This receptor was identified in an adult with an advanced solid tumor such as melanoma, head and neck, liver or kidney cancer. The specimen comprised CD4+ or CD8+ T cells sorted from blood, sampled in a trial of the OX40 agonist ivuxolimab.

In DNA, the CDR3 is TGTGCCAGCAGTGACCGGGGGACCTACGAGCAGTACTTC. It translates to CASSDRGTYEQYF. The gene calls are TRBV2 and TRBJ2-7; possible D gene TRBD2, 6 bases. CDR1 is SNHLY, CDR2 FYNNEI, per germline. The V and J ends lost 3 bases and 2 bases respectively, with 8 bases between them. This CDR3 has 13 amino acids.